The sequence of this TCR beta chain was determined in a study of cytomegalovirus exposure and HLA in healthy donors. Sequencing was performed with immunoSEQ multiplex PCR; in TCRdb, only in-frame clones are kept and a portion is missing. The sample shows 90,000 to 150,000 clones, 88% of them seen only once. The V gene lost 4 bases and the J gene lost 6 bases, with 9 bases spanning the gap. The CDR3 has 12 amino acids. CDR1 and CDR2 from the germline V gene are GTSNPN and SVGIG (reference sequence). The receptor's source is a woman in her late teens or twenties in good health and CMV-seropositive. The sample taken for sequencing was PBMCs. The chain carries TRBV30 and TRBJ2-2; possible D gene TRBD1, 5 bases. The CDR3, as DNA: TGTGCCTGGAACACAGGCTCCGGGGAGCTGTTTTTT. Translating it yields CAWNTGSGELFF.